This T cell receptor beta chain is drawn from a study of T cell responses to AZD1222 COVID-19 vaccine. Study-wide context: Pooling covered second doses at about 4 or about 12 weeks. General observations from the study: Donors, mostly white British, included more females; clonal diversity was possibly underestimated. Regions left unmutated in variants are reportedly the target of nearly half of spike-specific TCRs. Only six or seven AZD1222 recipients were seropositive at baseline.

Libraries were prepared by immunoSEQ multiplex PCR; TCRdb keeps only in-frame clonotypes and omits some of them. The top ten clones hold 2.8% of a sample with about 100,000 clones, roughly 90% of them seen once. From germline, CDR1 is MNHEY and CDR2 SVGAGI. The J segment lost 4 bases and the V segment lost 8 bases, leaving 6 bases of the junction unmatched. This CDR3 is built from 14 residues. As concerns this clone: What it recognizes is unknown.

The J gene is TRBJ1-3, the V gene TRBV6-5; 9 bases line up with TRBD1. The material sequenced was peripheral blood, taken on day 0 of AZD1222 vaccination. The clonotype was recovered from an adult in good health. The CDR3, as DNA: TGTGCCAGCTACGGGACAGGGAGGGGAAACACCATATATTTT. This codes for CASYGTGRGNTIYF.